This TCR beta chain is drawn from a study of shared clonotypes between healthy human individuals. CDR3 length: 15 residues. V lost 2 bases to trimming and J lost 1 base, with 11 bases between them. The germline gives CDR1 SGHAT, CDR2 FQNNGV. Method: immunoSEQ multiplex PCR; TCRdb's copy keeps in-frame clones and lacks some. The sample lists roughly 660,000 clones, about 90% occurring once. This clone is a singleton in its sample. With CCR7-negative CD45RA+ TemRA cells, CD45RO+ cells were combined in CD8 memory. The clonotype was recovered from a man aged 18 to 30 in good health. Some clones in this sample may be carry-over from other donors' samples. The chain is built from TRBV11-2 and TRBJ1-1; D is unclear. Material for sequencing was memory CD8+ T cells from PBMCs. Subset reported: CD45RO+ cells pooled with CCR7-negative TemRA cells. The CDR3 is CASSLLLAGNTEAFF. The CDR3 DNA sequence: TGTGCCAGCAGCTTACTCCTCGCGGGGAACACTGAAGCTTTCTTT.